This TCR beta chain derives from a study of beta chain features in type 1 diabetes. Study-wide results and caveats: Moderate but significant shortening of TCRB CDR3s was recorded in all four CD4+ subsets from Type 1 diabetes patients.

This clone was observed a handful of times. The antigen is not known. The CDR3 has 13 residues. Per germline, CDR1 ENHRY and CDR2 SYGVKD. Trimming left V 10 bases short and J 2 bases short, with 14 bases between. Since all of the isolated RNA was reverse transcribed, expressed TCRB transcripts were what got sequenced. Generated by immunoSEQ multiplex PCR, the TCRdb table keeps only in-frame clones and is missing some. Of more than 8,500 clones in the sample, approximately 78% were seen once. Sample: Tregs from blood. This TCR was recovered from a woman aged 18-29 years in good health. The V call is TRBV10-3, the J call TRBJ1-1; D is possibly TRBD1 (6 bases). In nucleotides, the CDR3 is TGTGCCACCGGCCGACAGGCTAACACTGAAGCTTTCTTT. Its protein product is CATGRQANTEAFF.